Listed here are 25 T cell receptor beta chains from one sample, sequenced in a study of cytomegalovirus exposure and HLA in healthy donors (TCRdb year 2017). The library was obtained by the immunoSEQ multiplex PCR assay. For the multiplex PCR, a mixture combining 60 forward primers for TCR Vbeta segments and 13 reverse primers for TCR Jbeta segments was used. TCRdb mirrors the immuneACCESS table, restricted to in-frame sequences. Some clones are absent from its copies; in checked studies, under half trace to an unresolved V gene, and the reason for the others is unknown. This sample comprises roughly 120,000 clones, 79% of them detected only once. The ten largest clones represent more than 1.5% of the sample. What was sequenced was PBMCs. The receptors stem from a man younger than 35 in good health and CMV-seronegative.

This clone turned up a few times. This CDR3 is also generated by other DNA sequences in the sample. The chain couples TRBV5-1 to TRBJ1-1, with TRBD1 as a possible D gene (5 bases). Deletions cut 1 base from V and 2 bases from J, with 6 bases between. CDR1 is SGHRS and CDR2 is YFSETQ in the germline V gene. The CDR3 is 13 amino acids. CDR3 in DNA: TGCGCCAGCAGCTTGACAGGAAACACTGAAGCTTTCTTT. This translates into CASSLTGNTEAFF.

This clone was observed a single time. The rearrangement links TRBV28 to TRBJ2-7; 8 nucleotides match TRBD2. The germline V gene has CDR1 MDHEN and CDR2 SYDVKM. The V gene end was trimmed by 3 bases and the J gene end by 2 bases; junction bases not matched to a gene: 12. The CDR3 totals 17 residues. The CDR3 sequence is CASSFEGLYSGTYEQYF. CDR3 bases: TGTGCCAGCAGTTTCGAGGGGCTATATAGCGGGACCTACGAGCAGTACTTC. Together with reference TRBV28 and TRBJ2-7, the CDR3 gives the full variable domain: DVKVTQSSRYLVKRTGEKVFLECVQDMDHENMFWYRQDPGLGLRLIYFSYDVKMKEKGDIPEGYSVSREKKERFSLILESASTNQTSMYLCASSFEGLYSGTYEQYFGPGTRLTVT.

V usage is TRBV5-1 and J usage is TRBJ2-3; 8 bases fit TRBD2. CDR1 is SGHRS and CDR2 is YFSETQ in the germline V gene. The CDR3 totals 15 residues. Unmatched junction bases numbered 5, after V lost 0 bases and J lost 5 bases. CDR3 nucleotides: TGCGCCAGCAGCTTGGGCAGTAGCGGGATAGATACGCAGTATTTT. Protein product: CASSLGSSGIDTQYF.

This clone was seen only a few times. The gene calls are TRBV28 and TRBJ2-5; possible D gene TRBD1, 6 bases. The DNA end is more similar to TRBJ2-7, so the J call may be wrong. The CDR3 is 13 amino acids. Germline V gene lookup returns CDR1 MDHEN and CDR2 SYDVKM. The CDR3 nucleotides read TGTGCCAGCAGGGGGGCCAGCTTCTACGAGCAGTACTTC. This sequence encodes CASRGASFYEQYF.

V gene TRBV7-2 combines with J gene TRBJ1-3; D may be TRBD1 (6 bases). Trimming pared 5 bases from V and 7 bases from J, leaving 12 bases between. This CDR3 is 13 amino acids long. From germline, CDR1 is SGHTA and CDR2 FQGNSA. CDR3 DNA sequence: TGTGCCAGCAGCCGAGGGGGGGAGAACACCATATATTTT. It is translated as CASSRGGENTIYF. Based on the CDR3 plus reference TRBV7-2 and TRBJ1-3, the full variable domain is GAGVSQSPSNKVTEKGKDVELRCDPISGHTALYWYRQSLGQGLEFLIYFQGNSAPDKSGLPSDRFSAERTGGSVSTLTIQRTQQEDSAVYLCASSRGGENTIYFGEGSWLTVV.

CDR3 nucleotides: TGTGCCAGCAGCCAGGGGGGAGGAAACACCATATATTTT. This sequence encodes CASSQGGGNTIYF. The gene calls are TRBV7-8 and TRBJ1-3, with 7 bases aligning to TRBD1. J gave up 4 bases and V 5 bases, and 2 bases lay outside the gene matches. In germline, CDR1 is SGHVS, CDR2 FQNEAQ. The CDR3 spans 13 residues.

This rearrangement joins TRBV30 to TRBJ1-5; D uncertain. The CDR3 has 14 amino acids. Trimming left V 5 bases short and J 0 bases short, with 11 bases between. Germline loops: CDR1 GTSNPN, CDR2 SVGIG (reference sequence). For the CDR3, the DNA is TGTGCCTGGTCAACACAGCATAGCAATCAGCCCCAGCATTTT. Its translation: CAWSTQHSNQPQHF.

The chain links TRBV18 to TRBJ1-5; 7 positions agree with TRBD1. Germline V lookup: CDR1 KGHSH, CDR2 LQKENI. V lost 8 bases, J lost 1 base, and 8 bases stayed unmatched. CDR3 length: 15 residues. The CDR3 nucleotides are TGTGCCAGCACGACAGGGAGCGGAAGCAATCAGCCCCAGCATTTT. Its translation is CASTTGSGSNQPQHF. The whole variable domain, filled in from reference TRBV18 and TRBJ1-5, reads NAGVMQNPRHLVRRRGQEARLRCSPMKGHSHVYWYRQLPEEGLKFMVYLQKENIIDESGMPKERFSAEFPKEGPSILRIQQVVRGDSAAYFCASTTGSGSNQPQHFGDGTRLSIL.

With regard to this clone: The same CDR3 also results from other DNA sequences found in this sample. V and J are TRBV30 and TRBJ1-5; 10 bases fit TRBD1. There are 13 residues in the CDR3. Germline lookup yields CDR1 GTSNPN and CDR2 SVGIG (reference sequence). V dropped 5 bases and J dropped 5; count of bases not matched to a gene: 3. The CDR3 DNA sequence: TGTGCCTGGGACAGGGGGCGCGATCAGCCCCAGCATTTT. Protein: CAWDRGRDQPQHF.

The chain is built from TRBV5-1 and TRBJ2-1, with TRBD2 identical over 10 bases. Germline trimming cut 0 bases from V and 6 bases from J; bases unmatched to any gene: 6. The CDR3 has 16 amino acids. Germline V lookup: CDR1 SGHRS, CDR2 YFSETQ. The CDR3 loop is CASSLAVAGGFNEQFF. The CDR3 DNA reads as TGCGCCAGCAGCTTGGCCGTAGCGGGGGGATTCAATGAGCAGTTCTTC.

The chain couples TRBV7-9 to TRBJ1-2; a weak D match, TRBD1 (6 bases). The V end lost 5 bases, the J end lost 2 bases, and 12 bases lay between the germline ends. Per the germline V gene, CDR1 is SEHNR and CDR2 is FQNEAQ (reference sequence). The CDR3 length is 14 residues. The CDR3 spells CASSVGTLNYGYTF. In DNA form, the CDR3 reads TGTGCCAGCAGCGTCGGGACACTCAACTATGGCTACACCTTC.

This clone was seen once. The rearrangement links TRBV7-3 to TRBJ2-7, with D unclear. This CDR3 contains 13 residues. Germline V gene sequence: CDR1 SGHTA, CDR2 FQGTGA. Trimming removed 5 bases at V and 6 bases at J, with 14 bases between. The CDR3 spells CASSPCEVCEQYV. The CDR3 DNA reads TGTGCCAGCAGCCCCTGCGAGGTTTGCGAGCAGTACGTC.

This clone was picked up a small number of times. The V call is TRBV27, the J call TRBJ1-1; tentative D call: TRBD1 (5 bases). The CDR3 has 12 amino acids. With 8 bases removed from V and 5 bases from J, the gap between germline ends came to 12 bases. Germline CDR1 reads MNHEY; CDR2 reads SMNVEV (reference sequence). For the CDR3, the DNA is TGTGCCAGCCCAGCCCAGGGAACTGAAGCTTTCTTT. It specifies CASPAQGTEAFF.

This clone was recorded a few times. CDR3 nucleotide sequence: TGTGCCAGCAGCGAAGGTAGCGAAAAACTGTTTTTT. Encoded protein: CASSEGSEKLFF. The chain has TRBV28 and TRBJ1-4; D unclear. The V gene lost 6 bases and the J gene lost 8 bases, with 10 bases spanning the gap. The CDR3 has 12 amino acids. From germline, CDR1 is MDHEN and CDR2 SYDVKM. Together with reference TRBV28 and TRBJ1-4, the CDR3 gives the full variable domain: DVKVTQSSRYLVKRTGEKVFLECVQDMDHENMFWYRQDPGLGLRLIYFSYDVKMKEKGDIPEGYSVSREKKERFSLILESASTNQTSMYLCASSEGSEKLFFGSGTQLSVL.

Only one count was recorded for this clone. This chain uses TRBV5-1 with TRBJ2-1; D remains ambiguous. Germline CDR1 and CDR2: SGHRS and YFSETQ. The length of the CDR3 is 11 residues. V was clipped by 0 bases and J by 13 bases, with 8 bases between them. This CDR3 reads CASSLGGSQFF. The CDR3 region has the DNA TGCGCCAGCAGCTTGGGAGGATCTCAGTTCTTC.

The chain has TRBV9 and TRBJ1-4, with D unresolved. Germline lookup yields CDR1 SGDLS and CDR2 YYNGEE. The CDR3 runs 14 residues. The V gene lost 2 bases and the J gene lost 0 bases, with 5 bases spanning the gap. CDR3 nucleotides: TGTGCCAGCAGCGTGAGATCAACTAATGAAAAACTGTTTTTT. Amino acids: CASSVRSTNEKLFF.

This sequence joins TRBV4-1 and TRBJ2-2; 7 bases line up with TRBD2. The V and J ends lost 0 bases and 1 base, in that order; junction bases with no gene match: 11. Per germline, CDR1 MGHRA and CDR2 YSYEKL. This CDR3 comprises 19 residues. CDR3 amino acids: CASSQEGRGEQRNTGELFF. The DNA of the CDR3 is TGCGCCAGCAGCCAAGAGGGACGGGGGGAACAACGGAACACCGGGGAGCTGTTTTTT.

The rearrangement uses TRBV7-2 and TRBJ2-3, with TRBD1 identical over 9 bases. CDR1 is SGHTA, CDR2 FQGNSA, per germline. Trimming cost V 5 bases and J 2 bases; bases outside gene matches: 2. This CDR3 contains 14 residues. The CDR3 protein is CASSDRGYTDTQYF. DNA for the CDR3: TGTGCCAGCAGCGACAGGGGGTACACAGATACGCAGTATTTT.

For this clone: At one end, the junction sequence differs from germline, possibly due to a read error. Additional DNA sequences in this sample encode the identical CDR3. The genes are TRBV15 and TRBJ1-5, with TRBD1 matching 8 bases. CDR3 size: 15 residues. Per the germline V gene, CDR1 is LNHNV and CDR2 is YYDKDF (reference sequence). The CDR3 sequence is CATSRGDRGIQPQHF. DNA of the CDR3: TGTGCCACCAGCAGAGGAGACAGGGGTATTCAGCCCCAGCATTTC.

V gene TRBV21-1 combines with J gene TRBJ2-5; the D call in the table, TRBD1, was not verified against the DNA. TRBV21-1 is described as a pseudogene. The CDR3 loop spans 15 amino acids. The CDR3 is CASSKGHRGVETQYF. The CDR3 DNA reads as TGTGCCAGCAGCAAAGGCCACAGGGGAGTGGAGACCCAGTACTTC.

The chain employs TRBV7-2 and TRBJ2-5; D remains unclear. The V gene lost 1 base and the J gene lost 2 bases, with 8 bases spanning the gap. The CDR3 covers 14 residues. Per the germline V gene, CDR1 is SGHTA and CDR2 is FQGNSA. This CDR3 reads CASSLVLLQETQYF. DNA for the CDR3: TGTGCCAGCAGCTTAGTCTTGCTACAAGAGACCCAGTACTTC. Full variable domain (remainder filled in from reference TRBV7-2 and TRBJ2-5): GAGVSQSPSNKVTEKGKDVELRCDPISGHTALYWYRQSLGQGLEFLIYFQGNSAPDKSGLPSDRFSAERTGGSVSTLTIQRTQQEDSAVYLCASSLVLLQETQYFGPGTRLLVL.

The chain uses TRBV10-1 and TRBJ1-1, with D perhaps matching TRBD1 (6 bases). The CDR3 consists of 15 residues. Trimming shortened V by 0 bases and J by 4 bases, and 12 bases separated the two germline ends. The germline gives CDR1 WNHNN, CDR2 SYGVQD (reference sequence). This CDR3 reads CASSESRTEGTEAFF. In DNA, the CDR3 is TGCGCCAGCAGTGAGTCCAGGACAGAGGGCACTGAAGCTTTCTTT.

The V call is TRBV6-5, the J call TRBJ1-2; D is ambiguous. Trimming removed 0 bases from V and 2 bases from J, with 7 bases in between. Germline V gene data show CDR1 as MNHEY and CDR2 as SVGAGI. The CDR3 is made up of 14 amino acids. Here the CDR3 reads CASSYSRANYGYTF. CDR3 DNA: TGTGCCAGCAGTTACTCCCGAGCGAACTATGGCTACACCTTC.

This chain uses TRBV9 with TRBJ2-5, with 13 bases lining up with TRBD2. Per germline, CDR1 SGDLS and CDR2 YYNGEE. The CDR3 runs 18 residues. J was trimmed by 5 bases and V by 3 bases; bases with no gene match: 13. CDR3 bases: TGTGCCAGCAGCGCTACTGGGACTAGCGGGGCGGAGGGGGAGACCCAGTACTTC. Protein: CASSATGTSGAEGETQYF.

The chain couples TRBV5-1 to TRBJ1-1; maybe TRBD1 (6 bases). V was pared by 1 base and J by 0 bases, with 16 bases between. This CDR3 contains 17 residues. Germline V gene sequence: CDR1 SGHRS, CDR2 YFSETQ. The CDR3 bases are TGCGCCAGCAGCTTGTCTGGGACCGGGACATTGAACACTGAAGCTTTCTTT. This codes for CASSLSGTGTLNTEAFF.